One and the same sample provided the 20 T cell receptor beta chains below, sequenced in a study of T cells in narcolepsy. The data were produced by immunoSEQ multiplex PCR, yet TCRdb's version contains in-frame clones alone and is incomplete. The sample includes about 24,000 clones, around 85% of them seen just once. The sequenced material came from memory (CD45RA-) CD4+ T cells from blood. Receptors were obtained from a human donor in good health.

A word on this clone: Other DNA sequences in this sample translate to the same CDR3. For the CDR3, the DNA is TGCGCCAGCAGCTTGTCCCTAGCGGGAGAGGCGGATACGCAGTATTTT. Translation gives CASSLSLAGEADTQYF. This rearrangement joins TRBV5-1 to TRBJ2-3, with 10 bases matching TRBD2. The CDR3 spans 16 residues. V lost 1 base to trimming and J lost 6 bases; unmatched junction nucleotides: 8. Germline CDR1 and CDR2: SGHRS and YFSETQ.

This chain links TRBV4-2 with TRBJ1-1; D gene uncertain. Trimming shortened V by 4 bases and J by 5 bases, and 14 bases separated the two germline ends. Germline V gene data show CDR1 as LGHNA and CDR2 as YNFKEQ. CDR3 length equals 14 residues. CDR3 protein: CASSRPHGATEAFF. The CDR3 nucleotides are TGTGCCAGCAGCCGTCCCCACGGTGCAACTGAAGCTTTCTTT.

This clone showed up just a few times. The CDR3: CASTGSSGANVLTF. Here the CDR3 DNA reads TGTGCCAGCACGGGGAGCTCTGGGGCCAACGTCCTGACTTTC. This chain uses TRBV6-5 with TRBJ2-6, with a possible D match to TRBD2 (5 bases). Deletions cut 7 bases from V and 0 bases from J, with 7 bases between. In germline, CDR1 is MNHEY, CDR2 SVGAGI. CDR3 size: 14 residues.

This chain uses TRBV30 with TRBJ2-1, with 13 bases that match TRBD2. Per the germline V gene, CDR1 is GTSNPN and CDR2 is SVGIG (reference sequence). The CDR3 is made up of 19 amino acids. The J segment lost 0 bases and the V segment lost 1 base, leaving 9 bases of the junction unmatched. CDR3 loop: CAWSAWTSGSISSYNEQFF. In DNA, the CDR3 is TGTGCCTGGAGTGCATGGACTAGCGGGAGCATAAGCTCCTACAATGAGCAGTTCTTC.

This clone was observed a handful of times. The rearrangement joins TRBV28 to TRBJ2-2; 13 bases agree with TRBD2. Looked up from germline, CDR1 is MDHEN and CDR2 is SYDVKM. CDR3 length equals 16 residues. The J segment lost 7 bases and the V segment lost 7 bases, leaving 9 bases of the junction unmatched. In nucleotides, the CDR3 is TGTGCCAGCACCACTAGCGGGAGGGCCCTCTACGGGGAGCTGTTTTTT. Translating gives CASTTSGRALYGELFF. Combining the CDR3 with reference TRBV28 and TRBJ2-2 gives the whole variable domain DVKVTQSSRYLVKRTGEKVFLECVQDMDHENMFWYRQDPGLGLRLIYFSYDVKMKEKGDIPEGYSVSREKKERFSLILESASTNQTSMYLCASTTSGRALYGELFFGEGSRLTVL.

The sample holds a few counts of this clone. This chain connects TRBV7-2 to TRBJ2-1; tentative D call: TRBD2 (5 bases). The V gene's germline CDR1 is SGHTA and CDR2 FQGNSA. V was clipped by 3 bases and J by 10 bases, with 10 bases between them. This CDR3 spans 12 amino acids. Here the CDR3 DNA reads TGTGCCAGCAGCTTGGACTTCGGGGAGCAGTTCTTC. It specifies CASSLDFGEQFF.

The J gene is TRBJ2-7, the V gene TRBV6-1; 12 nucleotides agree with TRBD1. This CDR3 contains 16 residues. Germline values: CDR1 MNHNS, CDR2 SASEGT. V shed 4 bases and J 4 bases; nucleotides not matched to a gene: 8. The CDR3 here is CASSAPGQGASYEQYF. The DNA of the CDR3 is TGTGCCAGCAGTGCCCCGGGACAGGGGGCTTCATACGAGCAGTACTTC.

The chain uses TRBV7-9 and TRBJ2-7, with TRBD2 matching 8 bases. The V and J ends lost 3 bases and 2 bases, in that order; junction bases with no gene match: 6. Germline V gene sequence: CDR1 SEHNR, CDR2 FQNEAQ (reference sequence). This CDR3 spans 15 amino acids. The DNA of the CDR3 is TGTGCCAGCAGCTTCCAAGTAGCGGGAACCTACGAGCAGTACTTC. This encodes CASSFQVAGTYEQYF.

A note on this clone: Compared with germline, one end of the junction differs, possibly owing to a read error. The chain recombines TRBV28 with TRBJ1-5; no reliable D call. The CDR3 consists of 12 residues. Looked up from germline, CDR1 is MDHEN and CDR2 is SYDVKM. In nucleotides, the CDR3 is TGCGCGGCTGCCCAGAGGTTCCAGCCCCAGCATTTT. It codes for CAAAQRFQPQHF.

V and J are TRBV7-8 and TRBJ2-3, with no clear D. Germline V lookup: CDR1 SGHVS, CDR2 FQNEAQ. This CDR3 region has 14 residues. The V and J ends lost 6 bases and 0 bases respectively, with 10 bases between them. The CDR3 loop is CASSGSPSTDTQYF. The CDR3 DNA reads TGTGCCAGCAGTGGGTCCCCTAGCACAGATACGCAGTATTTT.

As concerns this clone: At one end the junction does not follow the germline gene, possibly because of a read error. This sample includes further DNA sequences coding for the same CDR3. J is TRBJ2-3 and V is TRBV19; D is uncertain. CDR1 and CDR2 from the germline V gene are LNHDA and SQIVND (reference sequence). The CDR3 contains 14 residues. This CDR3 reads CASKEPGRTDTQYF. The CDR3 DNA reads as TGCGCCAGTAAGGAACCGGGCCGCACAGATACGCAGTATTTT.

This sequence joins TRBV19 and TRBJ2-1; 11 positions agree with TRBD2. This CDR3 spans 13 amino acids. Germline CDR1 is LNHDA and CDR2 is SQIVND (reference sequence). V lost 4 bases and J lost 13; bases outside the gene matches: 6. For the CDR3, the DNA is TGTGCCAGTAGTAACGGACTAGCGGGTCAACAGTTCTTC. Encoded protein: CASSNGLAGQQFF.

The V gene is TRBV28, the J gene TRBJ2-4; TRBD1 might be the D (5 bases). The germline gives CDR1 MDHEN, CDR2 SYDVKM. This CDR3 region has 13 residues. V was cut by 3 bases and J by 5 bases, with 8 bases left in between. The CDR3 loop is CASSFPGQNIQYF. In DNA form, the CDR3 reads TGTGCCAGCAGTTTCCCAGGGCAAAACATTCAGTACTTC. The full variable domain, with the rest looked up from reference TRBV28 and TRBJ2-4, is DVKVTQSSRYLVKRTGEKVFLECVQDMDHENMFWYRQDPGLGLRLIYFSYDVKMKEKGDIPEGYSVSREKKERFSLILESASTNQTSMYLCASSFPGQNIQYFGAGTRLSVL.

The chain links TRBV28 to TRBJ2-5; D is perhaps TRBD2 (5 bases). This CDR3 region has 16 residues. The ends were cut back, 5 bases at V and 0 bases at J, with 16 bases in the middle. CDR1 is MDHEN, CDR2 SYDVKM, per germline. The CDR3: CASSPFIGVHQETQYF. The CDR3 nucleotides are TGTGCCAGCAGTCCCTTTATCGGGGTCCACCAAGAGACCCAGTACTTC.

This clone was detected a few times. This chain joins TRBV7-2 and TRBJ2-3; unclear D gene. Trimming left V 5 bases short and J 5 bases short, with 8 bases between. This CDR3 comprises 12 residues. In germline, CDR1 is SGHTA, CDR2 FQGNSA. CDR3 amino acids: CASSPYEDTQYF. The CDR3 nucleotides are TGTGCCAGCAGCCCATACGAAGATACGCAGTATTTT.

The V gene is TRBV6-1, the J gene TRBJ1-2, with 7 positions matching TRBD1. Germline lookup yields CDR1 MNHNS and CDR2 SASEGT. The CDR3 length is 13 residues. Trimming took 10 bases from V and 6 from J; bases not matched to a gene: 11. The CDR3 bases are TGTGCCACAAACAGGGGAATCGGGAATGGCTACACCTTC. Protein sequence: CATNRGIGNGYTF.

The chain employs TRBV6-4 and TRBJ1-5; no firm D call. The germline gives CDR1 MRHNA, CDR2 SNTAGT. The V and J ends lost 3 bases and 3 bases respectively, with 15 bases between them. The CDR3 extends over 16 amino acids. The CDR3: CASSEGLSKINQPQHF. The CDR3 DNA sequence: TGTGCCAGCAGTGAAGGACTTTCCAAAATCAATCAGCCCCAGCATTTT.

J is TRBJ2-5 and V is TRBV19; D perhaps matches TRBD1 (5 bases). V shed 11 bases and J shed 2 bases, with 12 bases lying between them. The CDR3 is 12 residues long. Germline CDR1 LNHDA, CDR2 SQIVND (reference sequence). DNA for the CDR3: TGTGCCTCCCAAGCAGGGCAAGAGACCCAGTACTTC. Translated: CASQAGQETQYF.

The gene calls are TRBV28 and TRBJ1-1, with a tentative D call TRBD1 (5 bases). V lost 8 bases, J lost 1 base, and 14 bases lay in between. This CDR3 is built from 14 residues. Germline lookup yields CDR1 MDHEN and CDR2 SYDVKM. CDR3 DNA sequence: TGTGCCAGCGGAGACGGGACGGGGAACACTGAAGCTTTCTTT. It codes for CASGDGTGNTEAFF. The full variable domain, rest sourced from reference TRBV28 and TRBJ1-1, is DVKVTQSSRYLVKRTGEKVFLECVQDMDHENMFWYRQDPGLGLRLIYFSYDVKMKEKGDIPEGYSVSREKKERFSLILESASTNQTSMYLCASGDGTGNTEAFFGQGTRLTVV.

The V and J genes are TRBV5-1 and TRBJ1-5; the match to TRBD1 covers 7 bases. The CDR3 runs to 15 residues. In germline, CDR1 is SGHRS, CDR2 YFSETQ. Unmatched junction bases numbered 8, after V lost 5 bases and J lost 3 bases. The CDR3 DNA reads as TGCGCCAGCAGTACCGAGGGGGCAGACAATCAGCCCCAGCATTTT. Protein product: CASSTEGADNQPQHF.